This TCR beta chain emerged from a study of blood T cell repertoires in COVID-19. On the study more broadly: The origin of the acute and convalescent COVID-19 samples was the United States, Italy and Spain. PBMCs, B-cell-depleted T cells, or T cells provided the cDNA or gDNA that made up the material.

Study processing details: Scientists estimated how many nucleated cells there were by amplifying reference gene primers. The data were produced by immunoSEQ multiplex PCR, yet TCRdb's version contains in-frame clones alone and is incomplete. Clone size and the V and J calls come from that table; the DNA yielded D and trimming. The table records roughly 70,000 clones, roughly 88% of them present only once. Sequenced material: peripheral blood. The clonotype was recovered from a woman between 65 and 79 years old with acute or convalescent COVID-19.

The CDR3 here is CASSIVQGGTDTQYF. For the CDR3, the DNA is TGTGCCAGTAGTATAGTCCAGGGTGGCACAGATACGCAGTATTTT. This chain connects TRBV19 to TRBJ2-3; a weak D match, TRBD1 (5 bases). Per germline, CDR1 LNHDA and CDR2 SQIVND (reference sequence). CDR3 length: 15 residues. Trimming left V 1 base short and J 1 base short, with 9 bases between.